This entry concerns a single T cell receptor beta chain. Authors' data handling: Nucleated cell counts were estimated from reference gene primer amplification. Sequencing used immunoSEQ multiplex PCR; TCRdb keeps in-frame clones, though not all of them. Clone size and V and J calls were adopted from that table, with D and trimming inferred from the DNA. The sample has around 26,000 clones, around 88% seen once. V was pared by 3 bases and J by 7 bases, with 12 bases between. The CDR3 length is 12 residues. Germline V gene sequence: CDR1 SQVTM, CDR2 ANQGSEA. This entry comes from a study of blood T cell repertoires in COVID-19. Study-wide background: Researchers got acute and convalescent COVID-19 samples from the United States, Italy and Spain. Nucleic acid was either cDNA or gDNA, and it came from T cells, B-cell-depleted T cells, or PBMCs.

This receptor was identified in a human donor with active COVID-19. The donor label of this sample is uncertain. This chain connects TRBV29-1 to TRBJ1-2; D unclear. The sequenced sample consisted of peripheral blood. The CDR3 coding sequence is TGCAGCGTTGATAGTGAGGGTGGTGGCTACACCTTC. Protein: CSVDSEGGGYTF.